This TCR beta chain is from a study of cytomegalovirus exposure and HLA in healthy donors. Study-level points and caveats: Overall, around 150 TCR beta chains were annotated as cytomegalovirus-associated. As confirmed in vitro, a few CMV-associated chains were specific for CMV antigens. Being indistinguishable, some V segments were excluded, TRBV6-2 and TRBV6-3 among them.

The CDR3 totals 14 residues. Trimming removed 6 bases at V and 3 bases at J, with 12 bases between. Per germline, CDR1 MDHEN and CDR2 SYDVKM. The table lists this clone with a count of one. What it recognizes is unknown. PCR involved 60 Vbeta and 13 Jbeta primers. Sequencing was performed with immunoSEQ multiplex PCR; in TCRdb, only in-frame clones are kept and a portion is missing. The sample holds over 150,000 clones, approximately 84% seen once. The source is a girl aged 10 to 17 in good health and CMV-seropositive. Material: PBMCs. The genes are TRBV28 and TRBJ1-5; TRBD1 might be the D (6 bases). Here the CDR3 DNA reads TGTGCCAGCAGACCCACAGGGTCCAATCAGCCCCAGCATTTT. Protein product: CASRPTGSNQPQHF.